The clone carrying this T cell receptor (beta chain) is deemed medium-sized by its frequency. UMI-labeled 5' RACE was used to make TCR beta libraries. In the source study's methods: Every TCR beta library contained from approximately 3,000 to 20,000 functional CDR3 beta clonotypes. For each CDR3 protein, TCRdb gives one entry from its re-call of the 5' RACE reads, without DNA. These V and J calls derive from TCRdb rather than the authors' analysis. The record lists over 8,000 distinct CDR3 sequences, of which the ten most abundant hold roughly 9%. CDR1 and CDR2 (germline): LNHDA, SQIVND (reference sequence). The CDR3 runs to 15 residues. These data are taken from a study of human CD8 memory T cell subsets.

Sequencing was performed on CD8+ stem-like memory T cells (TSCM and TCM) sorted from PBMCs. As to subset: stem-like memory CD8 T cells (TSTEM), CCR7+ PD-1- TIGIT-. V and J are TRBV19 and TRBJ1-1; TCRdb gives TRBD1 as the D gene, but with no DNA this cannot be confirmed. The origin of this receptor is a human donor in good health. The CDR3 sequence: CASSRTGGPNTEAFF.